The 23 T cell receptor beta chains given below trace back to one sample, sequenced in a study of cytomegalovirus exposure and HLA in healthy donors. PCR involved 60 Vbeta and 13 Jbeta primers. Clones were sequenced by immunoSEQ multiplex PCR, and TCRdb holds only the in-frame ones, with some missing. The table includes under 150,000 clones, around 83% detected once. Sequences were obtained from PBMCs. The receptors stem from a man aged 35-49 years in good health and CMV-seropositive.

This clone has more than one count but fewer than ten. This chain links TRBV18 with TRBJ1-5; tentative D call: TRBD1 (6 bases). There are 14 residues in the CDR3. Trimming took 5 bases from V and 7 from J, leaving 15 bases between them. From germline, CDR1 is KGHSH and CDR2 LQKENI. CDR3 sequence (DNA): TGTGCCAGCTCATATCAACAGGGAACGCAGCCCCAGCATTTT. As protein: CASSYQQGTQPQHF. Drawing the rest from reference TRBV18 and TRBJ1-5, the complete variable domain is NAGVMQNPRHLVRRRGQEARLRCSPMKGHSHVYWYRQLPEEGLKFMVYLQKENIIDESGMPKERFSAEFPKEGPSILRIQQVVRGDSAAYFCASSYQQGTQPQHFGDGTRLSIL.

V is TRBV9 and J is TRBJ2-2; D ambiguous. From germline, CDR1 is SGDLS and CDR2 YYNGEE. The CDR3 extends over 14 amino acids. V shed 0 bases and J shed 2 bases, with 5 bases lying between them. In nucleotides, the CDR3 is TGTGCCAGCAGCGTAGGTTTAAACACCGGGGAGCTGTTTTTT. Its protein is CASSVGLNTGELFF. Full variable domain (outside the CDR3, taken from reference TRBV9 and TRBJ2-2): DSGVTQTPKHLITATGQRVTLRCSPRSGDLSVYWYQQSLDQGLQFLIQYYNGEERAKGNILERFSAQQFPDLHSELNLSSLELGDSALYFCASSVGLNTGELFFGEGSRLTVL.

The J gene is TRBJ1-2, the V gene TRBV11-2; no firm D call. There are 12 residues in the CDR3. V was clipped by 8 bases and J by 4 bases, with 11 bases between them. Looked up from germline, CDR1 is SGHAT and CDR2 is FQNNGV. The CDR3 DNA sequence: TGTGCCAGCTCGGAACGGGGCTATGGCTACACCTTC. Translation: CASSERGYGYTF.

This clone turned up a few times. The chain uses TRBV18 and TRBJ1-2, with a tentative D call TRBD1 (6 bases). The CDR3 consists of 14 residues. Germline V gene data show CDR1 as KGHSH and CDR2 as LQKENI. The V gene lost 6 bases and the J gene lost 6 bases, with 17 bases spanning the gap. CDR3 DNA sequence: TGTGCCAGCTCTTTAACTCGGACAGAGGATGGCTACACCTTC. Its protein is CASSLTRTEDGYTF.

The J gene is TRBJ1-4, the V gene TRBV27; D is possibly TRBD1 (5 bases). CDR3 length: 15 amino acids. Germline V gives CDR1 MNHEY, CDR2 SMNVEV (reference sequence). V dropped 5 bases and J dropped 8 bases, with 18 bases sitting between them. In DNA form, the CDR3 reads TGTGCCAGCAGTATGTTCCGGGCGGGGGGGGAAAAACTGTTTTTT. Amino acid sequence: CASSMFRAGGEKLFF.

The genes are TRBV6-5 and TRBJ1-3; 8 positions agree with TRBD1. V lost 2 bases to trimming and J lost 0 bases; unmatched junction nucleotides: 3. The CDR3 contains 16 residues. Germline CDR1 MNHEY, CDR2 SVGAGI. For the CDR3, the DNA is TGTGCCAGCAGTTACGCAGGGACAGGCTCTGGAAACACCATATATTTT. Translated, it gives CASSYAGTGSGNTIYF.

The chain couples TRBV19 to TRBJ1-5; D is undetermined. The germline gives CDR1 LNHDA, CDR2 SQIVND (reference sequence). The V and J ends lost 4 bases and 6 bases respectively, with 10 bases between them. This CDR3 contains 13 residues. The CDR3 spells CASSTYPGQPQHF. The CDR3 bases are TGTGCCAGTAGTACGTACCCGGGTCAGCCCCAGCATTTT.

The count of this clone is one. The CDR3 loop is CAISTPDAGGYGYTF. The CDR3 DNA follows: TGTGCCATCAGTACCCCCGATGCGGGGGGTTATGGCTACACCTTC. V and J are TRBV10-3 and TRBJ1-2, with a possible D match to TRBD1 (5 bases). The CDR3 is made up of 15 amino acids. The V gene's germline CDR1 is ENHRY and CDR2 SYGVKD. The V end lost 5 bases, the J end lost 5 bases, and 18 bases lay between the germline ends.

The V gene is TRBV11-1, the J gene TRBJ2-5, with D possibly TRBD1 on 6 matching bases. The end of the DNA aligns better with TRBJ2-7, so the J call may be wrong. Germline values: CDR1 SGHAT, CDR2 FQDESV (reference sequence). This CDR3 has 13 amino acids. CDR3 bases: TGTGCCAGCAGCTTAGGGACAGTGGGCGAGCAGTACTTC. Amino acid sequence: CASSLGTVGEQYF.

V and J are TRBV18 and TRBJ1-2, with 7 bases aligning to TRBD1. Germline-derived CDR1 and CDR2 are KGHSH and LQKENI. V shed 3 bases and J 5 bases; nucleotides not matched to a gene: 3. The CDR3 spans 13 residues. The CDR3 nucleotides read TGTGCCAGCTCACCTGACAGGGCGTATGGCTACACCTTC. This translates into CASSPDRAYGYTF.

The chain has TRBV9 and TRBJ1-1; TRBD1 matches 9 bases. With V trimmed by 2 bases and J by 4 bases, 9 bases remained unmatched. This CDR3 is built from 16 residues. Germline V gives CDR1 SGDLS, CDR2 YYNGEE. The CDR3 coding sequence is TGTGCCAGCAGCGTGGATACAGGGGGCGTTTCCACTGAAGCTTTCTTT. Protein: CASSVDTGGVSTEAFF.

V and J are TRBV11-2 and TRBJ1-2, with D possibly matching TRBD1 (6 bases). Trimming took off 5 bases at V and 7 bases at J, with 17 bases between the two ends. Germline CDR1 is SGHAT and CDR2 is FQNNGV. CDR3 length equals 14 residues. The DNA for the CDR3 is TGTGCCAGCAGCCCTTCCGGGGGGGGCGGTGGCTACACCTTC. This sequence encodes CASSPSGGGGGYTF.

V usage is TRBV4-1 and J usage is TRBJ1-2; perhaps TRBD1 as D (5 bases). CDR3 length: 13 amino acids. Germline V CDR1 and CDR2: MGHRA, YSYEKL. V shed 5 bases and J shed 4 bases, with 11 bases lying between them. CDR3 sequence: CASSAGQGYGYTF. CDR3 nucleotide sequence: TGCGCCAGCAGCGCGGGGCAGGGCTATGGCTACACCTTC.

The rearrangement links TRBV7-9 to TRBJ1-1, with D tentatively TRBD1 (5 bases). The CDR3 contains 12 residues. Germline V lookup: CDR1 SEHNR, CDR2 FQNEAQ (reference sequence). Trimming shortened V by 0 bases and J by 11 bases, and 10 bases separated the two germline ends. The CDR3 nucleotides read TGTGCCAGCAGCTTAGCGGGGCAGAACGCTTTCTTT. This encodes CASSLAGQNAFF.

This clone appeared a single time. This rearrangement joins TRBV27 to TRBJ1-6, with a tentative D call TRBD1 (6 bases). The CDR3 runs to 13 residues. The germline V gene has CDR1 MNHEY and CDR2 SMNVEV (reference sequence). Between the trimmed V and J ends, which lost 6 bases and 8 bases, there was a span of 11 bases. The CDR3 region is CASSPYRDSPLHF. The CDR3 nucleotides are TGTGCCAGCAGCCCCTACAGGGATTCACCCCTCCACTTT.

The CDR3 is CASSSIAGKAFF. DNA for the CDR3: TGTGCCAGCAGCTCTATCGCGGGGAAAGCTTTCTTT. This sequence joins TRBV5-6 and TRBJ1-1; D not resolved. V lost 3 bases, J lost 9 bases, and 12 bases lay in between. CDR1 is SGHDT and CDR2 is YYEEEE in the germline V gene. The CDR3 loop spans 12 amino acids.

The chain is built from TRBV19 and TRBJ2-7, with 7 nucleotides matching TRBD1. CDR3 length equals 15 residues. Germline CDR1 reads LNHDA; CDR2 reads SQIVND (reference sequence). Losses at the gene ends were 4 bases for V and 2 bases for J; bases not matched to a gene: 8. The CDR3 DNA is TGTGCCAGTAGTACCAACAGGGGACCTCCCTACGAGCAGTACTTC. Protein: CASSTNRGPPYEQYF.

The rearrangement uses TRBV5-6 and TRBJ2-1, with a weak D call TRBD2 (6 bases). This CDR3 contains 16 residues. Germline V gene sequence: CDR1 SGHDT, CDR2 YYEEEE. Trimming left V 0 bases short and J 4 bases short, with 14 bases between. CDR3 amino acids: CASSLAAAGLYNEQFF. The CDR3 nucleotides are TGTGCCAGCAGCTTGGCCGCAGCGGGCTTATACAATGAGCAGTTCTTC. Filled out from reference TRBV5-6 and TRBJ2-1, the complete variable domain reads DAGVTQSPTHLIKTRGQQVTLRCSPKSGHDTVSWYQQALGQGPQFIFQYYEEEERQRGNFPDRFSGHQFPNYSSELNVNALLLGDSALYLCASSLAAAGLYNEQFFGPGTRLTVL.

This chain joins TRBV5-6 and TRBJ2-1; no reliable D call. This CDR3 is built from 13 residues. V dropped 0 bases and J dropped 6 bases, with 7 bases sitting between them. Germline lookup yields CDR1 SGHDT and CDR2 YYEEEE. The CDR3 is CASSLGHPNEQFF. The CDR3, as DNA: TGTGCCAGCAGCTTGGGGCATCCCAATGAGCAGTTCTTC.

This clone is a singleton in its sample. One junction end disagrees with the germline gene, perhaps due to a read error. This chain uses TRBV7-7 with TRBJ2-5, with 10 positions matching TRBD2. The CDR3 runs to 19 residues. CDR1 is SSHAT, CDR2 FNYEAQ, per germline (reference sequence). Written as DNA, the CDR3 is TGTGCTAGCAGCCGAACCGGACTAGCGGCTCAAACCGCGGAAGAGACCCAGTACTTC. Translating it yields CASSRTGLAAQTAEETQYF.

This chain links TRBV6-1 with TRBJ2-1, with D possibly being TRBD2 (7 bases). Per germline, CDR1 MNHNS and CDR2 SASEGT. The CDR3 loop spans 13 amino acids. V was cut by 6 bases and J by 9 bases, with 15 bases left in between. CDR3 bases: TGTGCCAGCAGGGAGGGGGGGGGCGGTGAGCAGTTCTTC. The encoded protein is CASREGGGGEQFF.

By share of the sample, this clone is medium-sized. The CDR3 reads CASSEGRADNEQFF. The CDR3 DNA sequence: TGCGCCAGCAGCGAGGGAAGGGCAGACAATGAGCAGTTCTTC. The gene calls are TRBV5-1 and TRBJ2-1; maybe TRBD2 (5 bases). Germline V lookup: CDR1 SGHRS, CDR2 YFSETQ. Trimming shortened V by 4 bases and J by 5 bases, and 13 bases separated the two germline ends. The CDR3 totals 14 residues.

The chain has TRBV7-9 and TRBJ2-3, with D unresolved. V was pared by 4 bases and J by 0 bases, with 2 bases between. The CDR3 has 12 residues. Germline CDR1 reads SEHNR; CDR2 reads FQNEAQ (reference sequence). CDR3 loop: CASSSSTDTQYF. DNA of the CDR3: TGTGCCAGCAGCTCTAGCACAGATACGCAGTATTTT. The full variable domain, rest sourced from reference TRBV7-9 and TRBJ2-3, is DTGVSQNPRHKITKRGQNVTFRCDPISEHNRLYWYRQTLGQGPEFLTYFQNEAQLEKSRLLSDRFSAERPKGSFSTLEIQRTEQGDSAMYLCASSSSTDTQYFGPGTRLTVL.